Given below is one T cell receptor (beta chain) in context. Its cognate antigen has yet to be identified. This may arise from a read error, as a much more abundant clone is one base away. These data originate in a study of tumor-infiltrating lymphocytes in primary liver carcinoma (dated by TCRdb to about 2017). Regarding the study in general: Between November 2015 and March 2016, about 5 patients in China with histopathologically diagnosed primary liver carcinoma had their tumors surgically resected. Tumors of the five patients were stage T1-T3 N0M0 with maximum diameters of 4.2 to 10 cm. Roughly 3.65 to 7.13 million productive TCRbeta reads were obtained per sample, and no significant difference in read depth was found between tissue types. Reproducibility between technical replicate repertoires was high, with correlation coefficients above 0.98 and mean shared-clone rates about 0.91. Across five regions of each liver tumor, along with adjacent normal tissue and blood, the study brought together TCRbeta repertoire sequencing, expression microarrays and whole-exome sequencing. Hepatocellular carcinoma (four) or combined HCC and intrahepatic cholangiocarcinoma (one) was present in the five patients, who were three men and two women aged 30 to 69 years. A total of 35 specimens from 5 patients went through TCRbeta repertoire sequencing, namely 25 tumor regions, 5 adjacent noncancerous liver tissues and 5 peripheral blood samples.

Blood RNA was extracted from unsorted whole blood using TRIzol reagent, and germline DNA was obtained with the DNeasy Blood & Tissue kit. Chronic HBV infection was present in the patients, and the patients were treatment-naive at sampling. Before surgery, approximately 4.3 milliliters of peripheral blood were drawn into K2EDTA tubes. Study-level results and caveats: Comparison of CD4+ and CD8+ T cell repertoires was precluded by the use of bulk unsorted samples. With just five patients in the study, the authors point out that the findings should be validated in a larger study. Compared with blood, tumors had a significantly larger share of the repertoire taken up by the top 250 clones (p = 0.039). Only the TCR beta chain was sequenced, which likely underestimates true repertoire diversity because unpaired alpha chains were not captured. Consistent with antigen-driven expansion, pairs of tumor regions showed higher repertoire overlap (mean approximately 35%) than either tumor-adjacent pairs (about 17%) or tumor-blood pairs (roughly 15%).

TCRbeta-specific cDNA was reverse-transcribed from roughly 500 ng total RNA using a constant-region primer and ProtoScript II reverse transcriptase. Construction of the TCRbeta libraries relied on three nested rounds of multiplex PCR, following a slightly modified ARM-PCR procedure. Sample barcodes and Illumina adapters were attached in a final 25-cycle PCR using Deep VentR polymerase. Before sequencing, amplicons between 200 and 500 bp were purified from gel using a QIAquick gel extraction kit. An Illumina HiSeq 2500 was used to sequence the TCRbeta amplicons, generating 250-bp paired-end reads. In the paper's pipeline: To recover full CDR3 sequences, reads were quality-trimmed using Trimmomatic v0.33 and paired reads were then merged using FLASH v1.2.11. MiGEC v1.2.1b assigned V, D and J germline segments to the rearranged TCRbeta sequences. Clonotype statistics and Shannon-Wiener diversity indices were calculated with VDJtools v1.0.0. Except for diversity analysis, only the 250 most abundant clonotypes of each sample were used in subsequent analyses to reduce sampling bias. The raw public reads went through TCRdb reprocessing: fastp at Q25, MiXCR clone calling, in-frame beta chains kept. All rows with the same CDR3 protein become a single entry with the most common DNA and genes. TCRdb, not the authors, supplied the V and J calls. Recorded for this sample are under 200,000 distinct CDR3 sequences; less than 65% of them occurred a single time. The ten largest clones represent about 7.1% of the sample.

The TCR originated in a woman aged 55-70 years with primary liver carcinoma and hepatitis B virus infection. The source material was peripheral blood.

The nucleotide sequence reads TGTGCCAGCAGTTACCCTACTGGGGGTCTTGTTCAGTACTTC. This yields the protein CASSYPTGGLVQYF. This chain joins TRBV6-2 or TRBV6-3 to TRBJ2-4, with the D call perhaps TRBD1 or TRBD2, as 5 bases match in each case. CDR3 length: 14 amino acids, cysteine to phenylalanine. Only the CDR3 DNA is retained, 42 bases long and in frame from the first base. Cut back by 2 bases and 11 bases, the V and J ends lie 16 bases apart. CDR1 and CDR2 were assigned from the germline V gene as MNHEY and SVGEGT.